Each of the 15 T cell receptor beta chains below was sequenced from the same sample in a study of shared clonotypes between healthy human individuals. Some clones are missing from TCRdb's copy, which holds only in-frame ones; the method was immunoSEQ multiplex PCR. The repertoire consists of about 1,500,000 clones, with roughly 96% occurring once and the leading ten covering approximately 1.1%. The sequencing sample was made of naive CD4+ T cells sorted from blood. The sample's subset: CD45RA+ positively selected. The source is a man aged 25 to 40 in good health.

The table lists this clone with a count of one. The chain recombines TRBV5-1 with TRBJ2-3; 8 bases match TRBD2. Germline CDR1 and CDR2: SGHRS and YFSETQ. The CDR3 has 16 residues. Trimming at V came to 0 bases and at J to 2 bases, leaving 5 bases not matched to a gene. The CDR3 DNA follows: TGCGCCAGCAGCTTGGGCAGCGGGGGTATCACAGATACGCAGTATTTT. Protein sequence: CASSLGSGGITDTQYF.

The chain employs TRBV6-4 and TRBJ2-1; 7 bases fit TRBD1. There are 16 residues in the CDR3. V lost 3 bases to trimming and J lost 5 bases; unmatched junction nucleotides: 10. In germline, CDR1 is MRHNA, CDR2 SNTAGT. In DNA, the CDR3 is TGTGCCAGCAGTGATAGGGGGACAGTTGTTGACAATGAGCAGTTCTTC. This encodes CASSDRGTVVDNEQFF.

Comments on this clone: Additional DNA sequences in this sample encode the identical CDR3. In DNA form, the CDR3 reads TGTGCCAGCAGTTTAAACAGGGGGCTAGAGACCCAGTACTTC. It encodes CASSLNRGLETQYF. This chain uses TRBV27 with TRBJ2-5; TRBD1 matches at 9 bases. The CDR3 loop spans 14 amino acids. Per the germline V gene, CDR1 is MNHEY and CDR2 is SMNVEV (reference sequence). The ends lost 2 bases at V and 4 bases at J; junction bases unmatched: 2.

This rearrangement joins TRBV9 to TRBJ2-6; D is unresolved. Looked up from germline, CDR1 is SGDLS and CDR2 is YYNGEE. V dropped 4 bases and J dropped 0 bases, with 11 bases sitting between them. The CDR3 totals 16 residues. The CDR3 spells CASSPSYFSGANVLTF. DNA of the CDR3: TGTGCCAGCAGCCCATCATACTTCTCTGGGGCCAACGTCCTGACTTTC.

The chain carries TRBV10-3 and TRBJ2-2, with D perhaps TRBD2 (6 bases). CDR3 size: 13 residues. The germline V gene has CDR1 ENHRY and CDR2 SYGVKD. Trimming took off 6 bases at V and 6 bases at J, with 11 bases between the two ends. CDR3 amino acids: CAISRLVAGELFF. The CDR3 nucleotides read TGTGCCATCAGCAGACTAGTAGCCGGGGAGCTGTTTTTT.

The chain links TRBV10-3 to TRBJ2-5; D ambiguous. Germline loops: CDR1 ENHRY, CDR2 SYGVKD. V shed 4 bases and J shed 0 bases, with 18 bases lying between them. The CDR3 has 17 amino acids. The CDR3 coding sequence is TGTGCCATCAGTGCCCCCGGCGGCAGGAGCTACCAAGAGACCCAGTACTTC. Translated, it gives CAISAPGGRSYQETQYF.

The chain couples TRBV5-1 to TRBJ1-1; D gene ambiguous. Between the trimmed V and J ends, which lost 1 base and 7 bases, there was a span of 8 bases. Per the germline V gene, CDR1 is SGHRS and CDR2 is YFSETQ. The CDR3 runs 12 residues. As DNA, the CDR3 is TGCGCCAGCAGCTTGCCCCCTAATGAAGCTTTCTTT. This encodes CASSLPPNEAFF.

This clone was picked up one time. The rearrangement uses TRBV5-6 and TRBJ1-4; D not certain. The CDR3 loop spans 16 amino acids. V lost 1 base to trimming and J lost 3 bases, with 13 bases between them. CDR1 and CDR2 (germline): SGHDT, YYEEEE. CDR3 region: CASSLNDHRSNEKLFF. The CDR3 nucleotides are TGTGCCAGCAGCTTGAACGACCATCGGTCTAATGAAAAACTGTTTTTT. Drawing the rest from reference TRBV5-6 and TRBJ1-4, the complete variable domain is DAGVTQSPTHLIKTRGQQVTLRCSPKSGHDTVSWYQQALGQGPQFIFQYYEEEERQRGNFPDRFSGHQFPNYSSELNVNALLLGDSALYLCASSLNDHRSNEKLFFGSGTQLSVL.

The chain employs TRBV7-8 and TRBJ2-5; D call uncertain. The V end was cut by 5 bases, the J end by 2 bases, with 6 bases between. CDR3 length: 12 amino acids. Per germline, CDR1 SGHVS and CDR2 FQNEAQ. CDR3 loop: CASSPQQETQYF. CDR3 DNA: TGTGCCAGCAGCCCCCAACAAGAGACCCAGTACTTC.

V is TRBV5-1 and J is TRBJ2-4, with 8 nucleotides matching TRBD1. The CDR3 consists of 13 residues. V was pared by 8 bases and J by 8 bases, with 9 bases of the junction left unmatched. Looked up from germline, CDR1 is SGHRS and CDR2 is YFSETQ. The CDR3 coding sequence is TGCGCCAGTTGCCAGGGGGCCGGAGACATTCAGTACTTC. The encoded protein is CASCQGAGDIQYF.

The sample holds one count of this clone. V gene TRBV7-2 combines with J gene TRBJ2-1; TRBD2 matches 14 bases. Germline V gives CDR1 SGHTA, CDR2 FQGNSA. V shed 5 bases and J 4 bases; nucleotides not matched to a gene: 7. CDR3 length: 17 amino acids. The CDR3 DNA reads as TGTGCCAGCAGCATGCGACTAGCGGGAGGGTTGTACAATGAGCAGTTCTTC. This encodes CASSMRLAGGLYNEQFF. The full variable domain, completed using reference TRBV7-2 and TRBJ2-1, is GAGVSQSPSNKVTEKGKDVELRCDPISGHTALYWYRQSLGQGLEFLIYFQGNSAPDKSGLPSDRFSAERTGGSVSTLTIQRTQQEDSAVYLCASSMRLAGGLYNEQFFGPGTRLTVL.

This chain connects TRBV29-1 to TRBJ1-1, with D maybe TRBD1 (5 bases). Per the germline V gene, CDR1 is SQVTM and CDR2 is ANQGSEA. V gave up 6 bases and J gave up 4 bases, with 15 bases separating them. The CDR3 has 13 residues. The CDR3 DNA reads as TGCAGCGTCGAATTCCGGGACCTCACTGAAGCTTTCTTT. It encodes CSVEFRDLTEAFF.

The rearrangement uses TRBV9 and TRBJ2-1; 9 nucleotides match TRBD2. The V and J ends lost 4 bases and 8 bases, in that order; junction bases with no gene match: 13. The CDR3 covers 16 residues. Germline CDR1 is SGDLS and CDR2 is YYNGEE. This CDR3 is CASSRLLAGSFDEQFF. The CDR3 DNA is TGTGCCAGCAGCAGGCTCCTAGCGGGATCGTTTGATGAGCAGTTCTTC.

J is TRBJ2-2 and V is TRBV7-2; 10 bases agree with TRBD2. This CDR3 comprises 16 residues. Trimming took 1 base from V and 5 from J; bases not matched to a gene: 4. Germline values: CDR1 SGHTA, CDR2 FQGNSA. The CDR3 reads CASSLVASGSTGELFF. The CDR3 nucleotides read TGTGCCAGCAGCTTAGTGGCTAGCGGGAGTACCGGGGAGCTGTTTTTT.

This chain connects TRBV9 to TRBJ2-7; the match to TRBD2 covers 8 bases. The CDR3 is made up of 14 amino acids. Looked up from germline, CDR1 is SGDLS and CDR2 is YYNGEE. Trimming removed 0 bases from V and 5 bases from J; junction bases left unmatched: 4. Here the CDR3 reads CASSVGGGFDEQYF. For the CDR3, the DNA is TGTGCCAGCAGCGTAGGCGGGGGGTTTGACGAGCAGTACTTC.